This is a list of T cell receptor beta chains from one sample in a study of cytomegalovirus exposure and HLA in healthy donors. Here immunoSEQ multiplex PCR was the method, and the copy in TCRdb shows in-frame clones only, minus some. The table has around 80,000 clones, nearly 80% seen once. The material sequenced was PBMCs. Source of these receptors: a female donor in good health and CMV-seronegative. The CDR3 runs from the conserved cysteine through the conserved F or W.

>TRBV6-1|TRBJ2-1
CASSLDRGSGEQFF
>TRBV18|TRBJ2-1
CASSPPIGQYNEQFF
>TRBV6-1|TRBJ2-7
CASSDTGTILSYEQYF
>TRBV5-1|TRBJ2-7
CASAEEGHSYEQYF
>TRBV28|TRBJ1-6
CASTWGDSPLHF
>TRBV28|TRBJ2-7
CASSLGGGNYF
>TRBV28|TRBJ2-2
CASSLEGAGNTGELFF
>TRBV2|TRBJ2-6
CASSGQGEANVLTF
>TRBV6-5|TRBJ2-5
CASSRGTQGTQYF
>TRBV6-4|TRBJ2-2
CASRVTSGFGELFF
>TRBV19|TRBJ2-7
CASSPLAGDSEQYF
>TRBV6-6|TRBJ1-1
CASSRTGRVDTEAFF
>TRBV6-1|TRBJ1-3
CASSEARAAGNTIYF